This TCR beta chain was observed in a study of T-cell memory formation after mild COVID-19 (dated by TCRdb to 2020 to 2023). Broadly, across the study: TCR sequence clusters from the two donors were largely donor specific. T-cell clones expanding and contracting after mild COVID-19 in two donors were tracked by longitudinal TCRalpha and TCRbeta repertoire sequencing. Two young, previously healthy adult volunteers made up the cohort, one male and one female.

General conclusions and limits of the study: The study included only two mild cases, and larger cohorts that include severe cases with pre-infection samples were judged to be necessary. Contracting CD4+ clones appeared mostly in the CM and EM memory subsets, whereas CD8+ clones were enriched in EMRA. Some responding clones were detected in pre-infection memory, suggesting pre-existing cross-reactive memory T cells joined the SARS-CoV-2 response. Clones contracting from day 15 to 85 had balanced CD4/CD8 phenotypes, while a second wave expanding from day 15 to 37 was biased towards CD4+. SARS-CoV-2 specificity of the second-wave clones peaking on day 37 was not confirmed.

Ficoll-Paque density gradient centrifugation was the method used to isolate PBMCs. The sample was run on an Illumina NovaSeq 6000. TCRalpha and TCRbeta cDNA libraries were constructed by 5'RACE with constant-segment primers, with sample barcodes and unique molecular identifiers being introduced. RNA was extracted from every sample with Trizol reagent. Amplification of the libraries took two PCR steps, and the second step added a second sample barcode plus Illumina TruSeq adapters. Libraries were sequenced on an Illumina NovaSeq with 2 x 150 bp paired-end reads. Per the authors' processing: Reads were demultiplexed and collapsed into UMI-guided consensus sequences with migec v1.2.7. Using mixcr v2.1.11, the UMI consensuses were aligned to TRA and TRB V and J templates and assembled into clonotypes. Expanded or contracted clonotypes were those called significant by both edgeR and NoisET, with noise models trained on biological replicates. For edgeR calls, a false discovery rate-adjusted p below 0.01 and a log2 fold-change threshold of 1 were applied. As an exploratory analysis of dynamics, max-normalized trajectories of the 1000 most abundant clonotypes were examined with PCA combined with hierarchical clustering. Each responding clone was given a CD4 or CD8 phenotype based on the CD4+ and CD8+ repertoires, which had been sequenced separately. TCRdb ran its own pipeline on the public reads, namely fastp trimming at Q25 and MiXCR clone calling, and kept in-frame beta chains. Rows are combined by CDR3 protein, so each entry shows the most common genes and DNA. It is TCRdb's table, rather than the study itself, that gives the V and J calls and clone size. For this sample the table gives approximately 210,000 distinct CDR3 sequences, of which about 10% were detected only once. Clones ranked in the top ten supply approximately 3% of the sample.

CDR1 and CDR2, per the germline V gene (reference sequence), are DFQATT and SNEGSKA. The CDR3 holds 14 amino acids from the cysteine to the phenylalanine. Of all the DNA, just the CDR3 is kept, 42 bases in frame from base 1. V gives up 3 bases and J gives up 7 bases, and the segment between their germline ends measures 15 bases. This clonotype was detected a few times. This clone's antigen is unknown. No quality values exist for individual bases; no much larger clone is one base distant. The receptor comes from a man aged 18 to 30 who had mild COVID-19 (a few samples of this study predate the infection). The sample titles of this study are shuffled in the database, so cell type and time point are left out; the donor was told from shared clones. Sequencing used PBMCs or a T cell subset sorted from them (not recorded which). In this chain, TRBV20-1 is recombined with TRBJ1-4; TRBD1 might be the D gene, on 5 matching bases. Here the CDR3 is given as CSASNTQGVEKLFF. At the DNA level, the sequence is TGCAGTGCTAGTAACACCCAGGGAGTTGAAAAACTGTTTTTT.